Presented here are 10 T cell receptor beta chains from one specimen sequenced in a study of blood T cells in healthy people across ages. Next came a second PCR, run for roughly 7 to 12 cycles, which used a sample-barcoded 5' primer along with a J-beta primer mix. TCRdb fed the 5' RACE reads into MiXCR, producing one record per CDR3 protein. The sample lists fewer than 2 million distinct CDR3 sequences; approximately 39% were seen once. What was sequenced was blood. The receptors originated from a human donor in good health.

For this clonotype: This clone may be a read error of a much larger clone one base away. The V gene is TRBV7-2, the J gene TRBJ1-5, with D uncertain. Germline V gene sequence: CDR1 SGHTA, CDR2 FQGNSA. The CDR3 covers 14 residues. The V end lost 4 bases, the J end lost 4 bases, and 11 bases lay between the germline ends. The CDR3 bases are TGTGCCAGCAGCTCATCCGGGCCGAATCAGCCCCAGCATTTT. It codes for CASSSSGPNQPQHF. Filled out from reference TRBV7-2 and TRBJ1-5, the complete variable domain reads GAGVSQSPSNKVTEKGKDVELRCDPISGHTALYWYRQSLGQGLEFLIYFQGNSAPDKSGLPSDRFSAERTGGSVSTLTIQRTQQEDSAVYLCASSSSGPNQPQHFGDGTRLSIL.

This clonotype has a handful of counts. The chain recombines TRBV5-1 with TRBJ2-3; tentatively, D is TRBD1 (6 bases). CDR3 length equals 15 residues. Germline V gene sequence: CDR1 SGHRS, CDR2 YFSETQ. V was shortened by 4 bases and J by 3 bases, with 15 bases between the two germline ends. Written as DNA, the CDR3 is TGCGCCAGCAGCGCGAGGGCAGGGGTTACAGATACGCAGTATTTT. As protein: CASSARAGVTDTQYF.

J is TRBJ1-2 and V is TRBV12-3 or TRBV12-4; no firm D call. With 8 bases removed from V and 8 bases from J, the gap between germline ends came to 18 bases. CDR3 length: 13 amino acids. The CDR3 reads CASGLGFMGGYTF. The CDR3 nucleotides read TGTGCCAGCGGTCTAGGATTCATGGGGGGCTACACCTTC.

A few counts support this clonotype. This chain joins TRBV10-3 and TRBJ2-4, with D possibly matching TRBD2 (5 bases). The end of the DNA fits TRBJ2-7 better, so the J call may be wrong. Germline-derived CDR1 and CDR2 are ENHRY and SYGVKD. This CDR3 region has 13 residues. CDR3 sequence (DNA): TGTGCCATCAGTATCGGGAACCCCAACGAGCAGTACTTC. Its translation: CAISIGNPNEQYF.

The CDR3 is CASSLEGMRGSYNEQFF. Here the CDR3 DNA reads TGTGCCAGCAGCTTGGAGGGTATGAGGGGTTCCTACAATGAGCAGTTCTTC. The chain employs TRBV7-3 and TRBJ2-1; D is possibly TRBD2 (6 bases). With 3 bases removed from V and 1 base from J, the gap between germline ends came to 16 bases. The CDR3 runs to 17 residues. Germline V gene lookup returns CDR1 SGHTA and CDR2 FQGTGA.

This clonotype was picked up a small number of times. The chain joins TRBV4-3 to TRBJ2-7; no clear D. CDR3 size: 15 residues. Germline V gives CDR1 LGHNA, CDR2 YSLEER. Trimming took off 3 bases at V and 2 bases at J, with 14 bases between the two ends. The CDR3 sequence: CASSHRPGSTYEQYF. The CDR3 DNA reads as TGCGCCAGCAGCCACCGTCCCGGGTCCACCTACGAGCAGTACTTC.

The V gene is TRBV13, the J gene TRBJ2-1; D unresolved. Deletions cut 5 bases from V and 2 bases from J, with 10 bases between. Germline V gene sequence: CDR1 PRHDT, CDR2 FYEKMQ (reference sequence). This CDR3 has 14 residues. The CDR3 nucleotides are TGTGCCAGCAGCACGAGCCACGCCTACAATGAGCAGTTCTTC. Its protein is CASSTSHAYNEQFF.

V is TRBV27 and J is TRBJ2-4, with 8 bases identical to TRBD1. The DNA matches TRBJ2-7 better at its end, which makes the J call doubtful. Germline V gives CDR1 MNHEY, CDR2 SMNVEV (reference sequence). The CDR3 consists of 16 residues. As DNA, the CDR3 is TGTGCCAGCAGTTTAATCTACGGACAGGGCACCCACGAGCAGTACTTC. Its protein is CASSLIYGQGTHEQYF.

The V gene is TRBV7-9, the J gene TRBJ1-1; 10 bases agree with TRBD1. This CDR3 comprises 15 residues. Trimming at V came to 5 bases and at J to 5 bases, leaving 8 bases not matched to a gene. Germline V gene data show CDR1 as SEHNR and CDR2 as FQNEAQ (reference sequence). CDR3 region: CASSTGRDRGTEAFF. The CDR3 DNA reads TGTGCCAGCAGCACCGGCCGGGACAGGGGAACTGAAGCTTTCTTT.

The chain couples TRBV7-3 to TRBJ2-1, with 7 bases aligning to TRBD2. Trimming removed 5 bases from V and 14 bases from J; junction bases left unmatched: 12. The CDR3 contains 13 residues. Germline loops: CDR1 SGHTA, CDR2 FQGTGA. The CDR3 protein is CASSPLGGGWKFF. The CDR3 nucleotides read TGTGCCAGCAGCCCCTTGGGCGGGGGTTGGAAGTTCTTC.